Listed below are T cell receptor beta chains from one sample, sequenced in a study of spatial heterogeneity in lung cancer. From the 5' RACE reads, TCRdb called clonotypes with MiXCR, one entry per CDR3 protein. Here the sample spans 20,000 to 30,000 distinct CDR3 sequences, around 8.8% being singletons. The sample consisted of lung tumor tissue, taken at surgery. Receptor source: a male donor with early-stage non-small cell lung cancer. Both conserved end residues are part of each CDR3. A D gene is named only where the DNA matches it firmly. Size is omitted from some rows. Given values are once, few, many or a class for expanded clones.

d_gene | abundance | j_gene | v_gene | CDR3nt | CDR3aa
TRBD1 | many | TRBJ2-7 | TRBV18 | TGTGCCAGCTCACCTCAGGGGGCGCTTCCCTACGAGCAGTACTTC | CASSPQGALPYEQYF
TRBD2 | once | TRBJ2-1 | TRBV2 | TGTGCCAGCAGCCCGGGAGGATACAATGAGCAGTTCTTC | CASSPGGYNEQFF
. | many | TRBJ1-2 | TRBV6-1 | TGTGCCAGCAGTGAAACAACGGCGTATGGCTACACCTTC | CASSETTAYGYTF
TRBD1 | many | TRBJ1-2 | TRBV19 | TGTGCCATAGGCTCGGGCCCGGACAGGGGCTACACCTTC | CAIGSGPDRGYTF
. | many | TRBJ2-1 | TRBV28 | TGTGCCAGCAGTTCGGGCGGACGGGAAAGCGATGAGCAGTTCTTC | CASSSGGRESDEQFF
. | medium-sized | TRBJ2-1 | TRBV24-1 | TGTGCCTCCTGGGACGGGGGAAATGAGCAGTTCTTC | CASWDGGNEQFF
. | . | TRBJ2-7 | TRBV28 | TGTGCCAGCAGCCTAGGGGGGGTCCACGAGCAGTACTTC | CASSLGGVHEQYF
TRBD2 | . | TRBJ2-4 | TRBV29-1 | TGCAGCGTTCACTGGGGGGGCAAAAACATTCAGTACTTC | CSVHWGGKNIQYF
. | . | TRBJ1-1 | TRBV27 | TGTGCCAGCAGTCCCTTTAGGGGTTTAGCTTTCTTT | CASSPFRGLAFF
TRBD1 | few | TRBJ2-1 | TRBV13 | TGTGCCAGCAGCTTTTTCTTAGGGACAGGGTGGGGGCCTGAGCAGTTCTTC | CASSFFLGTGWGPEQFF
TRBD1 | few | TRBJ1-1 | TRBV7-3 | TGTGCCAGCAGCCGTGACAGGGGGGGGACTGAAGCTTTCTTT | CASSRDRGGTEAFF
. | . | TRBJ2-1 | TRBV6-2/TRBV6-3 | TGTGCCAGCAGTTACACGTTAGAGGGGCAGTTCTTC | CASSYTLEGQFF
. | many | TRBJ2-3 | TRBV15 | TGTGCCACCAGCAGAGGGGGCCGAGGGAGAGCAGATACGCAGTATTTT | CATSRGGRGRADTQYF
. | . | TRBJ2-7 | TRBV6-5 | TGTGCCAGCAGTTACTCCGCGGGGGCGGCCTACGAGCAGTACTTC | CASSYSAGAAYEQYF
TRBD2 | medium-sized | TRBJ2-7 | TRBV28 | TGTGCCAGCAGATTGACTAGCGGGCACTACGAGCAGTACTTC | CASRLTSGHYEQYF